Below, 12 T cell receptor beta chains from the same sample are listed, as sequenced in a study of PD-1 blockade in classical Hodgkin lymphoma. Repertoires were generated with immunoSEQ multiplex PCR, while TCRdb's copy carries only in-frame clones and drops some. The data contain some 60,000 clones, 75% to 90% of them seen just once; the ten biggest clones take up 15%. Every single patient, without exception, relapsed after autologous stem cell transplantation, and brentuximab vedotin exposure varied. Sample: peripheral blood mononuclear cells (PBMCs), taken at baseline. The receptor set was obtained from a human donor with classical Hodgkin lymphoma.

The chain recombines TRBV2 with TRBJ1-4, with D unresolved. The germline CDR1 and CDR2 sequences are SNHLY and FYNNEI. The V end was cut by 8 bases, the J end by 5 bases, with 12 bases between. The CDR3 spans 13 residues. CDR3 nucleotides: TGTGCCAGCTCCCGGAGGGTAAATGAAAAACTGTTTTTT. Protein: CASSRRVNEKLFF.

The genes are TRBV5-4 and TRBJ2-7; 9 bases fit TRBD1. This CDR3 comprises 15 residues. Trimming took 4 bases from V and 6 from J; bases not matched to a gene: 11. Per germline, CDR1 SGHNT and CDR2 YYREEE (reference sequence). The CDR3 protein is CASSTTGTGFSEQYF. The CDR3 nucleotides are TGTGCCAGCAGCACGACCGGGACAGGGTTTAGCGAGCAGTACTTC.

V usage is TRBV15 and J usage is TRBJ1-1, with 7 bases matching TRBD1. CDR3 size: 13 residues. Per germline, CDR1 LNHNV and CDR2 YYDKDF (reference sequence). J lost 6 bases, V lost 3 bases, and 4 bases had no gene match. In DNA form, the CDR3 reads TGTGCCACCAGCAGGGGACAGTGGCCTGAAGCTTTCTTT. Amino acid sequence: CATSRGQWPEAFF.

The genes are TRBV13 and TRBJ2-2; tentative D call: TRBD2 (5 bases). The germline gives CDR1 PRHDT, CDR2 FYEKMQ (reference sequence). Between the trimmed V and J ends, which lost 2 bases and 7 bases, there was a span of 11 bases. The CDR3 length is 14 residues. CDR3 coding DNA: TGTGCCAGCAGCTTATTTATAGAGGGCGGGGAGCTGTTTTTT. Amino acids: CASSLFIEGGELFF.

The J gene is TRBJ2-7, the V gene TRBV10-3; weak D call: TRBD1 (6 bases). The germline V and J ends were trimmed by 3 bases and 5 bases, with 11 bases remaining between them. In germline, CDR1 is ENHRY, CDR2 SYGVKD. The CDR3 sequence is 13 residues long. The CDR3 sequence is CAISDLGDNEQYF. CDR3 nucleotide sequence: TGTGCCATCAGTGATTTAGGGGACAACGAGCAGTACTTC.

J is TRBJ2-1 and V is TRBV30; 11 nucleotides agree with TRBD1. With V trimmed by 0 bases and J by 5 bases, 3 bases remained unmatched. Germline CDR1 reads GTSNPN; CDR2 reads SVGIG (reference sequence). The length of the CDR3 is 15 residues. The CDR3 loop reads CAWSVGQGGHNEQFF. As DNA, the CDR3 is TGTGCCTGGAGTGTGGGACAGGGGGGGCACAATGAGCAGTTCTTC.

The V call is TRBV4-2, the J call TRBJ2-5, with 7 bases matching TRBD2. CDR1 and CDR2 from the germline V gene are LGHNA and YNFKEQ. This CDR3 contains 17 residues. J lost 1 base, V lost 1 base, and 9 bases had no gene match. Written as DNA, the CDR3 is TGTGCCAGCAGCCAAGGAGCAAGTCGGGGGGTCCAAGAGACCCAGTACTTC. As protein: CASSQGASRGVQETQYF.

The chain carries TRBV6-5 and TRBJ2-3, with D perhaps assigned TRBD1 or TRBD2 (5 bases each). Between the trimmed V and J ends, which lost 7 bases and 6 bases, there was a span of 14 bases. The CDR3 has 13 residues. Per the germline V gene, CDR1 is MNHEY and CDR2 is SVGAGI. DNA for the CDR3: TGTGCCAGCACCGGGACGCTCGCGGATACGCAGTATTTT. It translates to CASTGTLADTQYF.

The J gene is TRBJ2-7, the V gene TRBV11-2; the D gene is possibly TRBD1 (5 bases). This CDR3 spans 13 amino acids. V dropped 6 bases and J dropped 3 bases, with 12 bases sitting between them. Germline values: CDR1 SGHAT, CDR2 FQNNGV. CDR3 amino acids: CASSRDRDYEQYF. CDR3 DNA sequence: TGTGCCAGCAGTCGAGACAGAGACTACGAGCAGTACTTC.

The rearrangement links TRBV7-9 to TRBJ1-2, with D possibly matching TRBD1 (5 bases). Germline CDR1 and CDR2: SEHNR and FQNEAQ (reference sequence). The length of the CDR3 is 15 residues. The V end was cut by 1 base, the J end by 4 bases, with 13 bases between. This CDR3 reads CASSLGGEGPYGYTF. CDR3 DNA: TGTGCCAGCAGCTTAGGTGGGGAGGGGCCCTATGGCTACACCTTC.

The rearrangement uses TRBV7-8 and TRBJ1-2; 7 bases align to TRBD1. The V segment lost 3 bases and the J segment 5 bases; nucleotides outside the gene matches: 9. The germline V gene encodes CDR1 SGHVS and CDR2 FQNEAQ. The CDR3 totals 15 residues. In nucleotides, the CDR3 is TGTGCCAGCAGCTTGAGACGGACAGGCCCTTATGGCTACACCTTC. Encoded protein: CASSLRRTGPYGYTF. Looking up the rest from reference TRBV7-8 and TRBJ1-2 gives the full variable domain: GAGVSQSPRYKVAKRGQDVALRCDPISGHVSLFWYQQALGQGPEFLTYFQNEAQLDKSGLPSDRFFAERPEGSVSTLKIQRTQQEDSAVYLCASSLRRTGPYGYTFGSGTRLTVV.

The chain recombines TRBV7-2 with TRBJ1-6; D unresolved. Germline V gene data show CDR1 as SGHTA and CDR2 as FQGNSA. Between the trimmed V and J ends, which lost 5 bases and 0 bases, there was a span of 8 bases. This CDR3 has 15 residues. The CDR3 spells CASSEQSSYNSPLHF. The CDR3 DNA reads as TGTGCCAGCAGCGAACAGAGCTCCTATAATTCACCCCTCCACTTT.